Described below is a single TCR beta chain sequence and its context. Produced via immunoSEQ multiplex PCR; TCRdb's table is partial and in-frame only. This sample has roughly 15,000 clones, with approximately 84% found just once. This sample stems from a study of somatic mutations in cytotoxic T cells in rheumatoid arthritis. Looked up from germline, CDR1 is MNHNY and CDR2 is SVGAGI (reference sequence). V dropped 6 bases and J dropped 1 base, with 7 bases sitting between them. The CDR3 loop spans 12 amino acids. The genes are TRBV6-6 and TRBJ2-7; D not resolved. This TCR derives from an adult with rheumatoid arthritis. Sequencing used CD8+ T cells sorted from blood. CDR3 nucleotides: TGTGCCAGCAGCCCCCCTTCCTACGAGCAGTACTTC. Its translation is CASSPPSYEQYF.